The 31 T cell receptor beta chains listed next were all sequenced from one sample in a study of cytomegalovirus exposure and HLA in healthy donors (TCRdb year 2017). The library came from the immunoSEQ multiplex PCR assay. The multiplex PCR relied on a mix of 60 forward primers for TCR Vbeta segments and 13 reverse primers for TCR Jbeta segments. Not all clones reach the TCRdb copy of this immuneACCESS table, which keeps in-frame sequences only. Checked studies attribute under half of the gap to unresolved V genes and leave the rest unexplained. This sample has roughly 130,000 clones in its table, and around four fifths of those were observed once. Approximately 1% of the sample belongs to the ten largest clones. The specimen sequenced was PBMCs. These receptors were collected from a human donor in good health.

This CDR3 reads CASSPQGTPPGSNQPQHF. CDR3 nucleotide sequence: TGTGCCAGCTCACCACAGGGGACTCCTCCAGGGAGCAATCAGCCCCAGCATTTT. V is TRBV18 and J is TRBJ1-5, with D possibly TRBD1 on 5 matching bases. Germline CDR1 and CDR2: KGHSH and LQKENI. This CDR3 is built from 18 residues. The V and J ends lost 1 base and 1 base respectively, with 17 bases between them.

This chain joins TRBV9 and TRBJ1-1, with 8 bases fitting TRBD1. The V segment lost 3 bases and the J segment 0 bases; nucleotides outside the gene matches: 1. This CDR3 contains 14 residues. In germline, CDR1 is SGDLS, CDR2 YYNGEE. The CDR3 nucleotides are TGTGCCAGCAGCGCAGGGGGCCTGAACACTGAAGCTTTCTTT. Protein sequence: CASSAGGLNTEAFF.

Written as DNA, the CDR3 is TGTGCCAGCACGTACTCGGGGGGGTCAGATACGCAGTATTTT. It is translated as CASTYSGGSDTQYF. The rearrangement joins TRBV9 to TRBJ2-3; 8 bases agree with TRBD2. The CDR3 has 14 residues. Germline assignment: CDR1 SGDLS and CDR2 YYNGEE. V was clipped by 6 bases and J by 4 bases; unmatched bases: 7.

This clone occurred once. Other DNA sequences in this sample translate to the same CDR3. The CDR3 nucleotides are TGTGCCAGCAGTTTTTGGACAGGGGAGGGCTATGGCTACACCTTC. This gives the protein CASSFWTGEGYGYTF. The rearrangement uses TRBV6-6 and TRBJ1-2, with 9 bases lining up with TRBD1. V was clipped by 4 bases and J by 4 bases; unmatched bases: 7. CDR1 is MNHNY and CDR2 is SVGAGI in the germline V gene (reference sequence). This CDR3 is built from 15 residues.

The J gene is TRBJ1-1, the V gene TRBV10-3; tentative D call: TRBD1 (6 bases). The CDR3 spans 13 residues. Trimming took off 7 bases at V and 3 bases at J, with 12 bases between the two ends. Germline values: CDR1 ENHRY, CDR2 SYGVKD. The CDR3 DNA reads as TGTGCCATCAACAGGGACCTCTACACTGAAGCTTTCTTT. Translated: CAINRDLYTEAFF.

The chain joins TRBV4-1 to TRBJ2-7, with 9 bases that match TRBD2. CDR3 size: 15 residues. With V trimmed by 4 bases and J by 1 base, 5 bases remained unmatched. From germline, CDR1 is MGHRA and CDR2 YSYEKL. The CDR3 sequence: CASSPRSGGSYEQYF. Written as DNA, the CDR3 is TGCGCCAGCAGCCCCCGTAGCGGGGGATCCTACGAGCAGTACTTC.

The chain couples TRBV9 to TRBJ2-1; TRBD2 matches at 9 bases. The V gene's germline CDR1 is SGDLS and CDR2 YYNGEE. This CDR3 spans 16 amino acids. The trim removed 3 bases at V and 5 bases at J, leaving 9 bases unmatched. The CDR3 nucleotides read TGTGCCAGCAGCGAGACTCTAAGCGGGGGGAACAATGAGCAGTTCTTC. Amino acids: CASSETLSGGNNEQFF.

The rearrangement links TRBV6-5 to TRBJ2-1, with D possibly being TRBD2 (6 bases). Trimming stripped 5 bases from V and 11 bases from J, with 16 bases between. CDR3 length: 13 amino acids. CDR1 is MNHEY and CDR2 is SVGAGI in the germline V gene. DNA for the CDR3: TGTGCCAGCAGTGAGAGGCCTAGCGTTCAGCAGTTCTTC. Its protein is CASSERPSVQQFF.

The CDR3 spells CASSIERGTQYF. The CDR3 DNA follows: TGTGCCAGTAGTATCGAAAGAGGTACGCAGTATTTT. The chain joins TRBV19 to TRBJ2-3; D remains unclear. The germline CDR1 and CDR2 sequences are LNHDA and SQIVND (reference sequence). V was trimmed by 3 bases and J by 8 bases, leaving 9 bases between them. The CDR3 is made up of 12 amino acids.

The rearrangement uses TRBV21-1 and TRBJ2-7; the D segment call TRBD1 is taken from the table without a DNA check. TRBV21-1 is an annotated pseudogene. CDR3 length: 16 amino acids. The CDR3 sequence: CASKLQGVSSSYEQYF. The CDR3 region has the DNA TGTGCCAGCAAACTGCAGGGGGTGTCTTCCTCCTACGAGCAGTACTTC.

The V and J genes are TRBV4-2 and TRBJ2-7, with no clear D. This CDR3 has 14 amino acids. Trimming removed 1 base from V and 0 bases from J, with 7 bases in between. In germline, CDR1 is LGHNA, CDR2 YNFKEQ. The CDR3: CASSQVADSYEQYF. DNA for the CDR3: TGTGCCAGCAGCCAAGTGGCAGACTCCTACGAGCAGTACTTC.

This clone was seen once. This rearrangement joins TRBV5-4 to TRBJ1-1, with 9 bases identical to TRBD1. CDR3 length: 15 residues. Germline CDR1 and CDR2: SGHNT and YYREEE (reference sequence). The junction had 12 bases not matched to a gene; V was cut back by 6 bases and J by 6 bases. The CDR3 sequence is CASTRLETGGAEAFF. As DNA, the CDR3 is TGTGCCAGCACCCGTTTAGAGACAGGGGGGGCTGAAGCTTTCTTT.

The chain uses TRBV27 and TRBJ1-2; D remains ambiguous. V was clipped by 7 bases and J by 5 bases, with 8 bases between them. CDR1 and CDR2 from the germline V gene are MNHEY and SMNVEV (reference sequence). The CDR3 contains 11 residues. The CDR3 sequence is CASKGDYGYTF. CDR3 DNA: TGTGCCAGCAAAGGAGATTATGGCTACACCTTC.

This chain uses TRBV4-2 with TRBJ2-7, with D perhaps matching TRBD1 (6 bases). The V gene's germline CDR1 is LGHNA and CDR2 YNFKEQ. The length of the CDR3 is 14 residues. The V gene lost 5 bases and the J gene lost 4 bases, with 15 bases spanning the gap. CDR3 bases: TGTGCCAGCAGCGTGAGGGGGAGTCAATACGAGCAGTACTTC. Translated: CASSVRGSQYEQYF.

The sample holds a few counts of this clone. The chain is built from TRBV5-6 and TRBJ1-1, with 8 positions matching TRBD1. This CDR3 spans 16 amino acids. Per the germline V gene, CDR1 is SGHDT and CDR2 is YYEEEE. The J segment lost 1 base and the V segment lost 2 bases, leaving 7 bases of the junction unmatched. Here the CDR3 reads CASSFRSGTGNTEAFF. The DNA for the CDR3 is TGTGCCAGCAGCTTTCGCTCCGGGACAGGGAACACTGAAGCTTTCTTT.

The chain recombines TRBV4-2 with TRBJ1-3; the D is unclear. The CDR3 contains 15 residues. V lost 5 bases and J 0 bases, leaving 11 bases between the germline ends. The germline CDR1 and CDR2 sequences are LGHNA and YNFKEQ. CDR3 nucleotide sequence: TGTGCCAGCAGCTCCAAGGCGGGCTCTGGAAACACCATATATTTT. This translates into CASSSKAGSGNTIYF.

The chain is built from TRBV6-9 and TRBJ2-5; 7 nucleotides agree with TRBD2. This CDR3 is built from 19 residues. Trimming at V came to 6 bases and at J to 1 base, leaving 20 bases not matched to a gene. Germline V gene data show CDR1 as MNHGY and CDR2 as SVAAGI. This CDR3 is CASSPSDLRGTVPQETQYF. CDR3 bases: TGTGCCAGCAGCCCATCCGACTTGCGGGGGACCGTCCCCCAAGAGACCCAGTACTTC.

The chain combines TRBV19 with TRBJ1-1, with D tentatively TRBD1 (5 bases). The V end lost 3 bases, the J end lost 3 bases, and 11 bases lay between the germline ends. The CDR3 runs to 14 residues. Germline V gene data show CDR1 as LNHDA and CDR2 as SQIVND (reference sequence). Here the CDR3 reads CASSIDPGYTEAFF. The CDR3 DNA reads TGTGCCAGTAGTATTGACCCAGGGTACACTGAAGCTTTCTTT.

The chain joins TRBV4-1 to TRBJ2-2, with D maybe TRBD1 (6 bases). Germline CDR1 and CDR2: MGHRA and YSYEKL. The V gene lost 4 bases and the J gene lost 1 base, with 7 bases spanning the gap. The CDR3 is made up of 14 amino acids. In DNA form, the CDR3 reads TGCGCCAGCAGCCGGGACAAGAACACCGGGGAGCTGTTTTTT. This gives the protein CASSRDKNTGELFF.

This chain uses TRBV15 with TRBJ1-5, with a tentative D call TRBD1 (5 bases). Germline CDR1 reads LNHNV; CDR2 reads YYDKDF (reference sequence). The CDR3 runs to 14 residues. The germline V and J ends were trimmed by 3 bases and 6 bases, with 12 bases remaining between them. The CDR3 coding sequence is TGTGCCACCAGCAGTAGGGGTTGGGGTCAGCCCCAGCATTTT. Translated, it gives CATSSRGWGQPQHF.

The DNA of the CDR3 is TGTGCCAGCAGCCAAGGGGGCGGGGGGATCTACGAGCAGTACTTC. This sequence encodes CASSQGGGGIYEQYF. This rearrangement joins TRBV7-2 to TRBJ2-7; D possibly corresponds to TRBD2 (8 bases). CDR3 length: 15 amino acids. The germline V gene encodes CDR1 SGHTA and CDR2 FQGNSA. V was trimmed by 5 bases and J by 3 bases, leaving 17 bases between them.

The chain uses TRBV6-5 and TRBJ1-2; tentatively, D is TRBD1 (6 bases). Per germline, CDR1 MNHEY and CDR2 SVGAGI. The germline V and J ends were trimmed by 4 bases and 5 bases, with 14 bases remaining between them. This CDR3 is 14 amino acids long. CDR3 sequence reads: CASSSQGPPYGYTF. CDR3 DNA sequence: TGTGCCAGCAGTTCACAGGGTCCCCCTTATGGCTACACCTTC.

This chain connects TRBV28 to TRBJ2-5; 7 bases match TRBD2. The CDR3 runs 15 residues. V shed 6 bases and J 6 bases; nucleotides not matched to a gene: 13. In germline, CDR1 is MDHEN, CDR2 SYDVKM. CDR3 DNA: TGTGCCAGCAGACTACGTGTGGGGGAGGGAAAGACCCAGTACTTC. Translated: CASRLRVGEGKTQYF.

The chain employs TRBV21-1 and TRBJ1-5; no check of the table's D call, TRBD1, against the DNA was made. TRBV21-1 is designated a pseudogene. This CDR3 spans 14 amino acids. This CDR3 reads CASSLQGAHQPQHF. For the CDR3, the DNA is TGTGCCAGCAGCCTACAGGGGGCCCATCAGCCCCAGCATTTT.

This clone was picked up one time. The CDR3 DNA reads TGTGCCAGCAGTACAGACGGTAGCAATCAGCCCCAGCATTTT. The encoded protein is CASSTDGSNQPQHF. The rearrangement links TRBV5-8 to TRBJ1-5; D call uncertain. The germline gives CDR1 SGHTS, CDR2 YDEGEE. The CDR3 length is 14 residues. V gave up 5 bases and J gave up 0 bases, with 9 bases separating them. Full variable domain (missing parts from reference TRBV5-8 and TRBJ1-5): EAGVTQSPTHLIKTRGQQATLRCSPISGHTSVYWYQQALGLGLQFLLWYDEGEERNRGNFPPRFSGRQFPNYSSELNVNALELEDSALYLCASSTDGSNQPQHFGDGTRLSIL.

V and J are TRBV25-1 and TRBJ2-3; TRBD1 is a possible D gene (6 bases). Trimming took 1 base from V and 2 from J, leaving 13 bases between them. This CDR3 is built from 16 residues. Looked up from germline, CDR1 is MGHDK and CDR2 is SYGVNS. The CDR3 sequence: CASSESGRGNTDTQYF. The CDR3 DNA sequence: TGTGCCAGCAGTGAATCCGGCAGGGGCAACACAGATACGCAGTATTTT.

The chain couples TRBV5-1 to TRBJ2-1; 11 nucleotides align to TRBD1. The germline V gene encodes CDR1 SGHRS and CDR2 YFSETQ. V dropped 3 bases and J dropped 10; count of bases not matched to a gene: 6. The CDR3 loop spans 14 amino acids. CDR3 nucleotides: TGCGCCAGCAGCTCTGGACAGGGGGCGCGAGAGCAGTTCTTC. It encodes CASSSGQGAREQFF.

The chain uses TRBV27 and TRBJ1-1; 7 bases are a match to TRBD1. Germline trimming cut 5 bases from V and 5 bases from J; bases unmatched to any gene: 8. The length of the CDR3 is 14 residues. Looked up from germline, CDR1 is MNHEY and CDR2 is SMNVEV (reference sequence). CDR3 nucleotide sequence: TGTGCCAGCAGTCAAGACAGGGCTGGGACTGAAGCTTTCTTT. Protein product: CASSQDRAGTEAFF.

The gene calls are TRBV7-9 and TRBJ2-1; 7 positions match TRBD2. Trimming cost V 1 base and J 16 bases; bases outside gene matches: 13. This CDR3 is 14 amino acids long. Germline lookup yields CDR1 SEHNR and CDR2 FQNEAQ (reference sequence). The CDR3 DNA sequence: TGTGCCAGCAGCTTAGGGACTGTGGGGGGGTCGACCTTCTTC. Protein: CASSLGTVGGSTFF.

V usage is TRBV29-1 and J usage is TRBJ2-1; TRBD1 agrees at 7 bases. The V and J ends lost 8 bases and 4 bases, in that order; junction bases with no gene match: 8. Germline CDR1 SQVTM, CDR2 ANQGSEA. CDR3 length equals 13 residues. The CDR3 protein is CSTSAGGYNEQFF. In DNA, the CDR3 is TGCAGCACGTCGGCAGGGGGTTACAATGAGCAGTTCTTC.

The sample holds a few counts of this clone. This chain joins TRBV19 and TRBJ2-7, with D possibly being TRBD1 (5 bases). Trimming cost V 3 bases and J 6 bases, with 12 bases left between them. CDR3 size: 13 residues. Germline loops: CDR1 LNHDA, CDR2 SQIVND (reference sequence). As DNA, the CDR3 is TGTGCCAGTAGTATTTGGACAAATGCCGAGCAGTACTTC. Encoded protein: CASSIWTNAEQYF.